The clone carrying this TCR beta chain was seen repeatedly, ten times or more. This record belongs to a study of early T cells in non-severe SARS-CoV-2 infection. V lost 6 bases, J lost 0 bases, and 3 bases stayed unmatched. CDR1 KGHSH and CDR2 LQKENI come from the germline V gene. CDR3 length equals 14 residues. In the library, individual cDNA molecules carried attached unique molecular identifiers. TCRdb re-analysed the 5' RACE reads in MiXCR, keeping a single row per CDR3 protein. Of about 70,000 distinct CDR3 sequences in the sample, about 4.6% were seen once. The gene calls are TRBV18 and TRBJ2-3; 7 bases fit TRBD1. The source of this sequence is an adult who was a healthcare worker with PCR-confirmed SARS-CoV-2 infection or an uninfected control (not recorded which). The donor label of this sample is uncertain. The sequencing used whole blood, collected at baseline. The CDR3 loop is CASSPGGSTDTQYF. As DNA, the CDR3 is TGTGCCAGCTCGCCAGGGGGAAGCACAGATACGCAGTATTTT.